These 13 T cell receptor beta chains came from one sample sequenced in a study of blood T cells in healthy people across ages. Together with a sample-barcoded 5' primer, a J-beta primer mix was included in a second PCR lasting roughly 7 to 11 cycles. TCRdb called the 5' RACE reads again in MiXCR, with one record for every CDR3 protein. This repertoire shows roughly 1,100,000 distinct CDR3 sequences, around 27% found once; its top ten account for about 0.69%. These data were likewise used in another study, on T cells of mothers and their children.

The sequencing sample was made of blood. These receptors originate from a girl aged 2-15 years in good health.

This clonotype was recorded a few times. V usage is TRBV5-1 and J usage is TRBJ2-1, with a possible D match to TRBD2 (6 bases). The germline V and J ends were trimmed by 4 bases and 6 bases, with 11 bases remaining between them. This CDR3 has 13 amino acids. CDR1 and CDR2 (germline): SGHRS, YFSETQ. Here the CDR3 DNA reads TGCGCCAGCAGCATAGGGACTTTCAATGAGCAGTTCTTC. It specifies CASSIGTFNEQFF.

This clonotype has a handful of counts. The CDR3 loop reads CSAYLAGVQYF. The CDR3 region has the DNA TGCAGCGCCTATCTCGCGGGAGTCCAGTACTTC. The V call is TRBV29-1, the J call TRBJ2-5; 7 positions agree with TRBD2. The CDR3 extends over 11 amino acids. Germline lookup yields CDR1 SQVTM and CDR2 ANQGSEA. V was pared by 7 bases and J by 10 bases, with 9 bases of the junction left unmatched.

Turning to this clonotype: Germline and junction disagree at one end, which may indicate a read error. The chain combines TRBV10-2 with TRBJ2-7; TRBD2 matches at 7 bases. The CDR3 length is 14 residues. Germline CDR1 WSHSY, CDR2 SAAADI. DNA for the CDR3: TGCACCAGCAGTCCCCAAGCGGGGAACTACGAGCAGTACTTC. Protein product: CTSSPQAGNYEQYF.

This clonotype occurred a few times. This sequence joins TRBV27 and TRBJ2-7, with 7 bases aligning to TRBD2. With 1 base clipped from V and 0 bases from J, the junction kept 0 bases outside the gene matches. CDR1 is MNHEY and CDR2 is SMNVEV in the germline V gene (reference sequence). The CDR3 spans 14 residues. CDR3 in amino acids: CASSLWGGSYEQYF. The CDR3 nucleotides read TGTGCCAGCAGTTTATGGGGGGGCTCCTACGAGCAGTACTTC.

Concerning this clonotype itself: A read error may produce the germline difference seen at one junction end. The rearrangement joins TRBV6-5 to TRBJ2-5; TRBD2 might be the D (5 bases). The CDR3 runs to 13 residues. Germline V gene sequence: CDR1 MNHEY, CDR2 SVGAGI. The chain's CDR3 is CASRNLLVPDLFF. The CDR3 DNA follows: TGTGCCAGCAGAAACTTACTAGTTCCAGACCTGTTCTTC.

This clonotype was counted between two and nine times. J is TRBJ2-1 and V is TRBV12-3 or TRBV12-4; 8 bases are a match to TRBD2. V lost 5 bases, J lost 8 bases, and 8 bases stayed unmatched. This CDR3 spans 14 amino acids. DNA of the CDR3: TGTGCCAGCAGTCCCGGGACTAGATGGGATGAGCAGTTCTTC. Encoded protein: CASSPGTRWDEQFF.

This rearrangement joins TRBV7-9 to TRBJ1-6; D is perhaps TRBD1 (5 bases). The germline V gene encodes CDR1 SEHNR and CDR2 FQNEAQ (reference sequence). The CDR3 is made up of 15 amino acids. V shed 5 bases and J shed 8 bases, with 16 bases lying between them. CDR3 bases: TGTGCCAGCAGCCTGTGGGACGGGAGGGATTCACCCCTCCACTTT. It specifies CASSLWDGRDSPLHF.

This clonotype was counted only a few times. This chain connects TRBV2 to TRBJ1-6; TRBD1 matches at 8 bases. Germline V gene lookup returns CDR1 SNHLY and CDR2 FYNNEI. The CDR3 sequence is 16 residues long. The V gene end was trimmed by 7 bases and the J gene end by 7 bases; junction bases not matched to a gene: 12. Here the CDR3 reads CASTFRGRGRNSPLHF. CDR3 DNA: TGTGCCAGCACTTTCAGGGGGCGCGGGAGGAATTCACCCCTCCACTTT.

This chain links TRBV12-3 or TRBV12-4 with TRBJ1-2; D unresolved. Trimming pared 5 bases from V and 8 bases from J, leaving 9 bases between. This CDR3 comprises 11 residues. The CDR3 reads CASSAPGGYTF. In nucleotides, the CDR3 is TGTGCCAGCAGTGCCCCTGGGGGCTACACCTTC.

This clonotype has only one observation. J is TRBJ1-6 and V is TRBV9, with unresolved D. The CDR3 contains 16 residues. V was shortened by 4 bases and J by 10 bases, with 21 bases between the two germline ends. Germline V CDR1 and CDR2: SGDLS, YYNGEE. The CDR3 sequence is CASSSETTRVGSPLHF. CDR3 DNA sequence: TGTGCCAGCAGCTCGGAAACTACAAGAGTCGGCTCACCCCTCCACTTT. The complete variable domain, with remaining parts taken from reference TRBV9 and TRBJ1-6, reads DSGVTQTPKHLITATGQRVTLRCSPRSGDLSVYWYQQSLDQGLQFLIQYYNGEERAKGNILERFSAQQFPDLHSELNLSSLELGDSALYFCASSSETTRVGSPLHFGNGTRLTVT.

The CDR3 protein is CSARWFGQGETQYF. The CDR3 nucleotides read TGCAGTGCTAGGTGGTTCGGACAGGGGGAGACCCAGTACTTC. The chain carries TRBV20-1 and TRBJ2-5; 9 bases are shared with TRBD1. V lost 3 bases, J lost 5 bases, and 7 bases stayed unmatched. Germline values: CDR1 DFQATT, CDR2 SNEGSKA (reference sequence). The CDR3 length is 14 residues.

The chain is built from TRBV7-9 and TRBJ2-1; 11 positions match TRBD2. The CDR3 totals 15 residues. Germline CDR1 reads SEHNR; CDR2 reads FQNEAQ (reference sequence). Trimming removed 4 bases from V and 5 bases from J; junction bases left unmatched: 4. DNA for the CDR3: TGTGCCAGCAGCTCGGGACTAGCGGTGCACAATGAGCAGTTCTTC. It yields the protein CASSSGLAVHNEQFF.

Only a few counts were recorded for this clonotype. The rearrangement links TRBV25-1 to TRBJ2-4, with 7 bases identical to TRBD1. Germline V CDR1 and CDR2: MGHDK, SYGVNS. J gave up 0 bases and V 5 bases, and 13 bases lay outside the gene matches. The CDR3 extends over 18 amino acids. CDR3 sequence: CASSIKRGQGIAKNIQYF. The CDR3 bases are TGTGCCAGCAGTATAAAAAGGGGGCAGGGAATAGCCAAAAACATTCAGTACTTC.